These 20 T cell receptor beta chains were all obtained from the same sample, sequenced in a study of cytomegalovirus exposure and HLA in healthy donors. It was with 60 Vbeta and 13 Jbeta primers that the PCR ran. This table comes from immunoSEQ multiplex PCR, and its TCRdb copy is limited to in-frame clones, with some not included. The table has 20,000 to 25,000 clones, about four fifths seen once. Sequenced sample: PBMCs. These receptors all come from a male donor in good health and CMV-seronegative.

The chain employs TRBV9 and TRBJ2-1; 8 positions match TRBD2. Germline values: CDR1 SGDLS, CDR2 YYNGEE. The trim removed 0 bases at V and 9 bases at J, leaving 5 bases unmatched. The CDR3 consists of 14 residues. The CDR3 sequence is CASSVGRTSSEQFF. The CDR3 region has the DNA TGTGCCAGCAGCGTAGGCCGGACTAGCAGTGAGCAGTTCTTC. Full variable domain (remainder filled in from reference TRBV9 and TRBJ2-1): DSGVTQTPKHLITATGQRVTLRCSPRSGDLSVYWYQQSLDQGLQFLIQYYNGEERAKGNILERFSAQQFPDLHSELNLSSLELGDSALYFCASSVGRTSSEQFFGPGTRLTVL.

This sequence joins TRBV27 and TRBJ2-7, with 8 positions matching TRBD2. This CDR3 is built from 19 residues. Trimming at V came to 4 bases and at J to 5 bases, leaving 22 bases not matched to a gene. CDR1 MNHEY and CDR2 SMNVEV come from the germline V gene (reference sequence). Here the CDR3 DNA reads TGTGCCAGCAGTTCCCCGGCAATAGCGGGACAAATTGGGGGCCACGAGCAGTACTTC. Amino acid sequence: CASSSPAIAGQIGGHEQYF.

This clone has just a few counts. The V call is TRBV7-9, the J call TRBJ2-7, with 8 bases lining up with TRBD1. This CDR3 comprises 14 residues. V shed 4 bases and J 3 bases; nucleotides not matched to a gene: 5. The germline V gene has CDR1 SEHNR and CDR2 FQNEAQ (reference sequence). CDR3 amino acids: CASSYRQGNYEQYF. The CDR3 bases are TGTGCCAGCAGCTACCGACAGGGGAACTACGAGCAGTACTTC.

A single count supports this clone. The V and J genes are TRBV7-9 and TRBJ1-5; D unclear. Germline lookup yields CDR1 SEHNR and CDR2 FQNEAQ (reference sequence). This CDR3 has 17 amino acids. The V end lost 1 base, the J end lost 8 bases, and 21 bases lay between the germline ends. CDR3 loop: CASSLGPIESSKKPQHF. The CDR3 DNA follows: TGTGCCAGCAGCTTAGGCCCAATTGAGAGCTCCAAGAAGCCCCAGCATTTT.

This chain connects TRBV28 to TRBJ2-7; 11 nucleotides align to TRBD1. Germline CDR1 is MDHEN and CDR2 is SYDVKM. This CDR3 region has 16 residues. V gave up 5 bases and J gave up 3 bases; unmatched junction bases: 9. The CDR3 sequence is CASSTSGQGEVYEQYF. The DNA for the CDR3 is TGTGCCAGCAGTACATCGGGACAGGGGGAGGTCTACGAGCAGTACTTC.

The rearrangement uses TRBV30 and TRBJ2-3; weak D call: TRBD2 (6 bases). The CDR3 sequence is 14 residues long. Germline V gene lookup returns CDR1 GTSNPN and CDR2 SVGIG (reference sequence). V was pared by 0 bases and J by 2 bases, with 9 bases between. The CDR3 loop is CAWSVGGNTDTQYF. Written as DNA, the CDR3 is TGTGCCTGGAGTGTTGGGGGGAACACAGATACGCAGTATTTT.

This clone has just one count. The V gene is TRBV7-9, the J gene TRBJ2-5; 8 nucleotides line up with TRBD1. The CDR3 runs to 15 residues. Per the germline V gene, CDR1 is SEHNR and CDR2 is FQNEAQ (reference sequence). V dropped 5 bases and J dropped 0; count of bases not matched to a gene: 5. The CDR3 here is CASSLRTGHQETQYF. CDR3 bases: TGTGCCAGCAGCCTAAGGACAGGGCACCAAGAGACCCAGTACTTC.

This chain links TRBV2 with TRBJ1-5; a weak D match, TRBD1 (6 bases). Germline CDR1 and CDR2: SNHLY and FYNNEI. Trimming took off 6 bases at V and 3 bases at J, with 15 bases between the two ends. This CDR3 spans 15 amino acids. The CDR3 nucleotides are TGTGCCAGCAGGGGATTGGACAGCCTCAATCAGCCCCAGCATTTT. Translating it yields CASRGLDSLNQPQHF.

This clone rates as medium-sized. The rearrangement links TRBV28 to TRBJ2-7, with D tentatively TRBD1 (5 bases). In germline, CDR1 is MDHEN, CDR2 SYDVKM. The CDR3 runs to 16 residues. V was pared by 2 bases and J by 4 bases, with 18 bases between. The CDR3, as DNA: TGTGCCAGCAGTTTAGGTGGAGAAGGGGATCTATACGAGCAGTACTTC. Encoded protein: CASSLGGEGDLYEQYF.

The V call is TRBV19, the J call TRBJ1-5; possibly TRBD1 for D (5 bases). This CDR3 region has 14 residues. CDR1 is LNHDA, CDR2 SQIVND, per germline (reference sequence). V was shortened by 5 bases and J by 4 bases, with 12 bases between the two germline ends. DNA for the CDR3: TGTGCCAGTAGTGGTCAGGGCGGAAATCAGCCCCAGCATTTT. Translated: CASSGQGGNQPQHF.

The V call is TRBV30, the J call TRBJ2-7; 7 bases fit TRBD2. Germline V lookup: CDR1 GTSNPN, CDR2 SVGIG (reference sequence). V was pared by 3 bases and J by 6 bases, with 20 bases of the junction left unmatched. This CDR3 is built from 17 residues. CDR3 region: CAWSKSRDYPVSSEQYF. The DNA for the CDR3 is TGTGCCTGGAGCAAATCCCGGGACTACCCGGTCTCGTCCGAGCAGTACTTC.

The CDR3 bases are TGTGCCAGCAGCTCCTTTGCGGGACAGGGATACGAGCAGTACTTC. Amino acids: CASSSFAGQGYEQYF. The rearrangement uses TRBV7-6 and TRBJ2-7, with TRBD1 matching over 9 bases. Per the germline V gene, CDR1 is SGHVS and CDR2 is FNYEAQ. CDR3 length: 15 amino acids. The V segment lost 4 bases and the J segment 4 bases; nucleotides outside the gene matches: 8.

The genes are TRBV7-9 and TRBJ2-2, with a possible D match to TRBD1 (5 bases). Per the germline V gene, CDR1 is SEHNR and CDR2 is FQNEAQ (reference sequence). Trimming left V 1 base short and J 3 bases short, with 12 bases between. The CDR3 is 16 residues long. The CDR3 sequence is CASSLGLDTYTGELFF. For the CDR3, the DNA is TGTGCCAGCAGCTTAGGCCTGGACACCTACACCGGGGAGCTGTTTTTT.

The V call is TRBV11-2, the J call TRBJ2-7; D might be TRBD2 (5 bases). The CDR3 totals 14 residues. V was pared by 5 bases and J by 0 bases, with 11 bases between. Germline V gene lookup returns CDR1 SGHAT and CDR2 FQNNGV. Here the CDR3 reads CASSPIEGSYEQYF. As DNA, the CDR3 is TGTGCCAGCAGCCCAATCGAGGGCTCCTACGAGCAGTACTTC.

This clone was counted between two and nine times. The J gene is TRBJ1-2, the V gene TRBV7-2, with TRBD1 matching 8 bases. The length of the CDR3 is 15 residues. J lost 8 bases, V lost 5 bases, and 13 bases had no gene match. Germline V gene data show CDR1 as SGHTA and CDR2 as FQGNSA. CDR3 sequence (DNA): TGTGCCAGCAGCAATGCACAGACAGGGGTCGGGGGCTACACCTTC. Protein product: CASSNAQTGVGGYTF. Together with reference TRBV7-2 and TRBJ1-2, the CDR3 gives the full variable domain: GAGVSQSPSNKVTEKGKDVELRCDPISGHTALYWYRQSLGQGLEFLIYFQGNSAPDKSGLPSDRFSAERTGGSVSTLTIQRTQQEDSAVYLCASSNAQTGVGGYTFGSGTRLTVV.

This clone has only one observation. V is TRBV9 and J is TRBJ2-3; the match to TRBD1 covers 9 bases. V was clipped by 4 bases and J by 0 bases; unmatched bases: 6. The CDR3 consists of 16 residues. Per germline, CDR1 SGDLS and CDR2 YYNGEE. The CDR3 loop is CASSIWTGDSTDTQYF. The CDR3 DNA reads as TGTGCCAGCAGCATTTGGACAGGGGATAGCACAGATACGCAGTATTTT.

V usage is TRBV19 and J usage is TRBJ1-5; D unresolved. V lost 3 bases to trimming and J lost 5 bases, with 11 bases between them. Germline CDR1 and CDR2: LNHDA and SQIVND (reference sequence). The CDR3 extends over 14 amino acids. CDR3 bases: TGTGCCAGTAGTATGTGGGTAGCCGATCAGCCCCAGCATTTT. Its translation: CASSMWVADQPQHF.

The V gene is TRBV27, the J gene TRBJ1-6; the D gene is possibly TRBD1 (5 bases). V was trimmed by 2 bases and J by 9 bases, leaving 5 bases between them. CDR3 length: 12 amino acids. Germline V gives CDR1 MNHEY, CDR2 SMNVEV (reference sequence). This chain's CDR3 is CASSLQGSPLHF. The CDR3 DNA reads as TGTGCCAGCAGTTTACAGGGTTCACCCCTCCACTTT.

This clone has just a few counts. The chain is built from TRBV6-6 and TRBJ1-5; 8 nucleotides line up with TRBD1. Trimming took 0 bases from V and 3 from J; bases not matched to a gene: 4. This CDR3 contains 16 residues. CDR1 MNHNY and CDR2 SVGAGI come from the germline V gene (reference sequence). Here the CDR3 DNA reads TGTGCCAGCAGTTACTCGACAGGGGCCTCCAATCAGCCCCAGCATTTT. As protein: CASSYSTGASNQPQHF.

For the CDR3, the DNA is TGTGCCAGCAGCTTAGGCCGCAGGCGACTAGCGGGAGTAGCAGATACGCAGTATTTT. It translates to CASSLGRRRLAGVADTQYF. This chain links TRBV7-3 with TRBJ2-3; 12 nucleotides agree with TRBD2. With V trimmed by 2 bases and J by 4 bases, 13 bases remained unmatched. Germline CDR1 and CDR2: SGHTA and FQGTGA. The CDR3 has 19 amino acids.